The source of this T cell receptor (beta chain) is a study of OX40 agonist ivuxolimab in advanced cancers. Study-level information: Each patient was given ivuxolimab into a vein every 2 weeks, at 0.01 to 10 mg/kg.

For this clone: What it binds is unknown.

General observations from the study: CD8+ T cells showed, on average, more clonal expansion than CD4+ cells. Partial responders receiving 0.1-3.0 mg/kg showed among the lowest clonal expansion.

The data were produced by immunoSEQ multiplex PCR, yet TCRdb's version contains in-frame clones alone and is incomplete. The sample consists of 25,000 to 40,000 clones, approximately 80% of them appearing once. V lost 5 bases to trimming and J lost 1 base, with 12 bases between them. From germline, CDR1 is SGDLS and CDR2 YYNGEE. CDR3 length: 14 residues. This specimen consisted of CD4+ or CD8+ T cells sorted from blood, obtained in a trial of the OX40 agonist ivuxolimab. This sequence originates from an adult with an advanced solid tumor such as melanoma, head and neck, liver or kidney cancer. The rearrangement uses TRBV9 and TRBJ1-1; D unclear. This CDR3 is CASRGLAENTEAFF. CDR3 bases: TGTGCCAGCAGAGGGTTGGCGGAGAACACTGAAGCTTTCTTT.